Listed below are T cell receptor beta chains from one sample, sequenced in a study of T-cell reconstitution after alpha-beta-depleted transplantation in children. Using its own MiXCR run on the PCR reads, TCRdb lists one record per CDR3 protein. The sample includes hundreds of thousands of distinct CDR3 sequences, roughly 15% of them seen just once. The sample was PBMCs, mostly from graft donor cells, taken 360 days after TCRalphabeta/CD19-depleted stem cell transplant. These receptors were obtained from a male patient aged 2-10 years who had a stem cell transplant for acute lymphoblastic leukemia, so the T cells may come from the graft donor. Both conserved end residues are part of each CDR3.

j_call | v_call | cdr3_aa
TRBJ1-2 | TRBV19 | CASSMGNGYTF
TRBJ2-3 | TRBV9 | CASSVEAPNTDTQYF
TRBJ2-3 | TRBV12-3/TRBV12-4 | CASSARDRGTPWTQYF
TRBJ2-3 | TRBV7-2 | CASSLALEGLVSSTDTQYF
TRBJ2-7 | TRBV9 | CASSVASTGTYEQYF
TRBJ1-4 | TRBV7-9 | CASSFLGKLFF
TRBJ2-2 | TRBV7-3 | CASSPRSGRNTGELFF
TRBJ1-4 | TRBV13 | CASSAFGTGDQGNEKLFF
TRBJ1-5 | TRBV7-9 | CASSLVGSSGNQPQHF
TRBJ2-1 | TRBV3-1 | CASSPGTATSNEQFF
TRBJ2-1 | TRBV29-1 | CSAWEASSYNEQFF
TRBJ1-6 | TRBV6-5 | CASSYSKGWNSPLHF
TRBJ2-7 | TRBV12-3/TRBV12-4 | CASSLARRGTGYEQYF
TRBJ2-3 | TRBV4-2 | CASSQASGTRSDTQYF
TRBJ2-7 | TRBV6-5 | CASSLAGESSYEQYF
TRBJ2-7 | TRBV28 | CASSPLPYEQYF
TRBJ2-3 | TRBV5-1 | CASSLGWVLGTDTQYF
TRBJ2-7 | TRBV4-1 | CASSHLKGQGSSYEQYF
TRBJ2-6 | TRBV28 | CASSLWGAGANVLTF
TRBJ2-6 | TRBV5-5 | CASSLLASPGANVLTF
TRBJ1-2 | TRBV29-1 | CSVDEAFGGGYTF
TRBJ2-1 | TRBV15 | CATSTTPGRYNEQFF
TRBJ1-1 | TRBV28 | CASSPRRDRGPDTEAFF
TRBJ2-1 | TRBV20-1 | CSAKPGGPYNEQFF
TRBJ2-7 | TRBV29-1 | CSVEDPQGPGEQYF
TRBJ2-5 | TRBV6-2/TRBV6-3 | CASSYSSERSGTQYF
TRBJ2-5 | TRBV7-7 | CASSSLAGGYKGETQYF
TRBJ2-2 | TRBV5-1 | CASSSGGPGELFF
TRBJ2-1 | TRBV27 | CASSLRVGYGAVWVDGQFF
TRBJ2-7 | TRBV6-2/TRBV6-3 | CASSYLTGDEQYF
TRBJ2-1 | TRBV11-2 | CASSSRDSPIYNEQFF